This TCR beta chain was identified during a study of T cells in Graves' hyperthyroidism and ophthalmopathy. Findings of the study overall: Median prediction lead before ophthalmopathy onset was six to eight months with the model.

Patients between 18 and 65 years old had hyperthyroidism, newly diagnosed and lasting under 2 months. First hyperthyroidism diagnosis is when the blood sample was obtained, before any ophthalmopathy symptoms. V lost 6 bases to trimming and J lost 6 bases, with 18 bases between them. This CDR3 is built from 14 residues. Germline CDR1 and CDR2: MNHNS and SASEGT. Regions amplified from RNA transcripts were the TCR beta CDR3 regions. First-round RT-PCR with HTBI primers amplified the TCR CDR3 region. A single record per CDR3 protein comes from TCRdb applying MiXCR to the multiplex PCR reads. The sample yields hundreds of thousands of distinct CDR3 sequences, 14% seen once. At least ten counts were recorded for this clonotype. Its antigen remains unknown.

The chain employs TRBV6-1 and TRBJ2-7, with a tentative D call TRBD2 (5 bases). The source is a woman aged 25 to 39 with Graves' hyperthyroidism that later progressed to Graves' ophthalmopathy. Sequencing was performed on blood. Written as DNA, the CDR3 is TGTGCCAGCAGGCCCGGCCCGGAGGTGGGCGAGCAGTACTTC. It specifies CASRPGPEVGEQYF.